This is a list of T cell receptor beta chains from one sample in a study of CD8 T cells in ankylosing spondylitis. A single record per CDR3 protein comes from TCRdb applying MiXCR to the 5' RACE reads. Here the sample spans about 180,000 distinct CDR3 sequences, approximately 9% being singletons. The sample taken for sequencing was blood, either unsorted or a sorted T cell fraction (not recorded which). The origin of the receptors is a female donor with ankylosing spondylitis or in good health (not recorded which). Both conserved end residues are trimmed from each CDR3.

j_gene: TRBJ2-7
v_gene: TRBV7-8
len: 14
CDR3aa: ASSPEGGLGSYEQY

j_gene: TRBJ2-7
v_gene: TRBV18
len: 13
CDR3aa: ASSPRTSGSHEQY

j_gene: TRBJ1-2
v_gene: TRBV7-2
len: 10
CDR3aa: ASSSGRSGYT

j_gene: TRBJ1-1
v_gene: TRBV6-1
len: 11
CDR3aa: ASGQVRDTEAF

j_gene: TRBJ2-3
v_gene: TRBV4-1
len: 12
CDR3aa: ASSQVADPDTQY

j_gene: TRBJ2-4
v_gene: TRBV15
len: 13
CDR3aa: ATSRDLRRKDIQY

j_gene: TRBJ1-1
v_gene: TRBV20-1
len: 9
CDR3aa: SAPGPLEAF

j_gene: TRBJ2-3
v_gene: TRBV7-9
len: 12
CDR3aa: ASSRQGYTDTQY

j_gene: TRBJ2-7
v_gene: TRBV15
len: 12
CDR3aa: ATSRDGSFYEQY

j_gene: TRBJ2-5
v_gene: TRBV3-1
len: 15
CDR3aa: ASSQGTGKGPRETQY

j_gene: TRBJ1-6
v_gene: TRBV11-2
len: 10
CDR3aa: ASSDGSSPLH

j_gene: TRBJ2-7
v_gene: TRBV12-3/TRBV12-4
len: 12
CDR3aa: ASSPREFSYEQY

j_gene: TRBJ1-5
v_gene: TRBV27
len: 13
CDR3aa: ASTSLGNSNQPQH

j_gene: TRBJ2-7
v_gene: TRBV2
len: 10
CDR3aa: ASSPGDSEQY

j_gene: TRBJ1-1
v_gene: TRBV15
len: 11
CDR3aa: ATSRDGQPEAF

j_gene: TRBJ1-2
v_gene: TRBV20-1
len: 9
CDR3aa: SASVGNGYT

j_gene: TRBJ1-1
v_gene: TRBV5-1
len: 11
CDR3aa: ASSLGSGPEAF

j_gene: TRBJ2-2
v_gene: TRBV20-1
len: 14
CDR3aa: SALDRNRMDTGELF

j_gene: TRBJ2-3
v_gene: TRBV7-8
len: 14
CDR3aa: ASSLERLASTDTQY

j_gene: TRBJ2-7
v_gene: TRBV27
len: 11
CDR3aa: ASSPGLAGVQY

j_gene: TRBJ2-3
v_gene: TRBV30
len: 12
CDR3aa: AWSVAFGTDTQY

j_gene: TRBJ1-1
v_gene: TRBV29-1
len: 12
CDR3aa: SVPRTGNPTEAF

j_gene: TRBJ2-3
v_gene: TRBV5-6
len: 13
CDR3aa: ASSLIQGDTDTQY

j_gene: TRBJ1-5
v_gene: TRBV27
len: 12
CDR3aa: ASSFSGRSQPQH

j_gene: TRBJ2-7
v_gene: TRBV15
len: 12
CDR3aa: ATQGQGGTYEQY

j_gene: TRBJ2-1
v_gene: TRBV7-9
len: 14
CDR3aa: ASSLLLRGTYNEQF

j_gene: TRBJ2-1
v_gene: TRBV20-1
len: 13
CDR3aa: SARDGRAHYNEQF

j_gene: TRBJ2-7
v_gene: TRBV7-9
len: 10
CDR3aa: ASSSSAGEQY

j_gene: TRBJ2-3
v_gene: TRBV24-1
len: 14
CDR3aa: ATSENRGIATDTQY

j_gene: TRBJ1-2
v_gene: TRBV7-6
len: 12
CDR3aa: ASSDGTLNYGYT

j_gene: TRBJ1-3
v_gene: TRBV4-3
len: 13
CDR3aa: ASKVDQSSGNTIY

j_gene: TRBJ2-1
v_gene: TRBV11-1
len: 16
CDR3aa: ASSPETGTSGSYNEQF

j_gene: TRBJ2-2
v_gene: TRBV27
len: 11
CDR3aa: ASSFQDTGELF

j_gene: TRBJ2-3
v_gene: TRBV28
len: 11
CDR3aa: ASSLDGTETQY

j_gene: TRBJ2-7
v_gene: TRBV6-2/TRBV6-3
len: 11
CDR3aa: ASSRTARNEQY

j_gene: TRBJ2-1
v_gene: TRBV12-3/TRBV12-4
len: 11
CDR3aa: ASILGTYNEQF

j_gene: TRBJ2-7
v_gene: TRBV6-1
len: 12
CDR3aa: ASGKQGKSYEQY